The clone carrying this T cell receptor beta chain has a count of ten or more. The antigen is unknown. CDR3 size: 15 residues. Trimming at V came to 7 bases and at J to 0 bases, leaving 4 bases not matched to a gene. These data are taken from a study of early T cells in non-severe SARS-CoV-2 infection. Study-level background: Bulk RNA from unsorted whole blood was sequenced; chains were unpaired.

Notes on the study in general: Matching with VDJdb favored anti-spike CD8 responses (missing private and CD4 specificities).

Tagging with unique molecular identifiers was applied to individual cDNA molecules. MiXCR, run by TCRdb on the 5' RACE reads, gives a single entry per CDR3 protein. The sample records tens of thousands of distinct CDR3 sequences, over 4.5% being singletons. This TCR was sampled from an adult who was a healthcare worker with PCR-confirmed SARS-CoV-2 infection or an uninfected control (not recorded which). Sequenced sample: whole blood. V usage is TRBV12-3 or TRBV12-4 and J usage is TRBJ2-1; the match to TRBD2 covers 9 bases. DNA of the CDR3: TGTGCCAGCAACCCTAGCGGGATCTCCTACAATGAGCAGTTCTTC. Its protein product is CASNPSGISYNEQFF.